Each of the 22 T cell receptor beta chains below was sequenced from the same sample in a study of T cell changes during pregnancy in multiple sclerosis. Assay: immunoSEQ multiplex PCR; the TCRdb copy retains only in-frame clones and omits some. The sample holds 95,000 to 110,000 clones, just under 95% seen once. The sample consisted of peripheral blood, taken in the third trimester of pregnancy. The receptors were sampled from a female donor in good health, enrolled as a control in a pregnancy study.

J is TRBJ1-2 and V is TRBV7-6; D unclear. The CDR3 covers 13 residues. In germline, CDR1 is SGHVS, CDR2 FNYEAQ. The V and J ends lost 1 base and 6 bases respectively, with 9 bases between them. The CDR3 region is CASSLGPQDGYTF. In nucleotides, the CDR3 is TGTGCCAGCAGCTTAGGGCCCCAAGATGGCTACACCTTC.

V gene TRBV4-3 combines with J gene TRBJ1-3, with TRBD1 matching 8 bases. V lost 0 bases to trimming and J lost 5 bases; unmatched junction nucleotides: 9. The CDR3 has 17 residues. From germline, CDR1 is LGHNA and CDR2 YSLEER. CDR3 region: CASSQDRSGGSRNTIYF. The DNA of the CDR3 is TGCGCCAGCAGCCAAGATAGGTCAGGGGGCTCGAGAAACACCATATATTTT.

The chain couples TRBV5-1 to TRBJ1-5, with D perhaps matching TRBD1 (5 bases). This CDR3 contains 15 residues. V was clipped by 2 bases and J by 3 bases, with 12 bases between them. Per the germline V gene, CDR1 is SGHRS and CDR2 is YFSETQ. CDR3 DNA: TGCGCCAGCAGCTTCGGAGGGGACGCCAATCAGCCCCAGCATTTT. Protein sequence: CASSFGGDANQPQHF.

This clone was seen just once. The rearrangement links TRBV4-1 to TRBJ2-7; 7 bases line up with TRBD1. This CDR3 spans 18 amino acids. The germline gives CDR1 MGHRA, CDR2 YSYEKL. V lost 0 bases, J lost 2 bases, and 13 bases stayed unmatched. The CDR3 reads CASSQDMTGRSFPYEQYF. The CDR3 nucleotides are TGCGCCAGCAGCCAAGATATGACAGGGAGAAGCTTCCCCTACGAGCAGTACTTC.

CDR3 in amino acids: CASSLGTGGAKNIQYF. CDR3 coding DNA: TGTGCCAGCAGCTTAGGGACAGGGGGGGCCAAAAACATTCAGTACTTC. The chain links TRBV7-9 to TRBJ2-4; 10 bases are a match to TRBD1. Germline V gene data show CDR1 as SEHNR and CDR2 as FQNEAQ (reference sequence). J was trimmed by 1 base and V by 1 base; bases with no gene match: 1. The CDR3 consists of 16 residues.

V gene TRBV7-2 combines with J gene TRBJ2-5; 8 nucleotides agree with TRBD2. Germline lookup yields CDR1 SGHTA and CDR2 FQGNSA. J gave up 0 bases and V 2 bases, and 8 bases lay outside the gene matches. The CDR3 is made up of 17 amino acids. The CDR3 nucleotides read TGTGCCAGCAGCTTAAAGGAGAGCGGGGGTTACCAAGAGACCCAGTACTTC. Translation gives CASSLKESGGYQETQYF.

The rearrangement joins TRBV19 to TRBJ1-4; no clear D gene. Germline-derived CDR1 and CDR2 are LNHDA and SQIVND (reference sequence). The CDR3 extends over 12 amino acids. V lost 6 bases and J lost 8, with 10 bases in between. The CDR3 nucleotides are TGTGCCAGTAGCCCCCCGGGGGAAAAACTGTTTTTT. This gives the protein CASSPPGEKLFF.

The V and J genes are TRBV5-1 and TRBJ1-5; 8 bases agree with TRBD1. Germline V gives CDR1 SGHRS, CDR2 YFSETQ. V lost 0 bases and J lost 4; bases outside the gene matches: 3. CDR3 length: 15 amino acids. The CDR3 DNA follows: TGCGCCAGCAGCTTGGTCCGGACAGGGAATCAGCCCCAGCATTTT. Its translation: CASSLVRTGNQPQHF.

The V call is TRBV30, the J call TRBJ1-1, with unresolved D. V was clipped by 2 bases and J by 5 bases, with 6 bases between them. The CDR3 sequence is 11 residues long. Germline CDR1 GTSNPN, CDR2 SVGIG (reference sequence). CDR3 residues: CAWSLRTEAFF. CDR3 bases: TGTGCCTGGAGTCTGAGGACTGAAGCTTTCTTT.

The CDR3 region is CASSGGKEDTEAFF. DNA of the CDR3: TGCGCCAGCAGCGGAGGGAAGGAGGACACTGAAGCTTTCTTT. The J gene is TRBJ1-1, the V gene TRBV4-1, with D hard to call. Trimming stripped 5 bases from V and 3 bases from J, with 13 bases between. The V gene's germline CDR1 is MGHRA and CDR2 YSYEKL. The CDR3 consists of 14 residues.

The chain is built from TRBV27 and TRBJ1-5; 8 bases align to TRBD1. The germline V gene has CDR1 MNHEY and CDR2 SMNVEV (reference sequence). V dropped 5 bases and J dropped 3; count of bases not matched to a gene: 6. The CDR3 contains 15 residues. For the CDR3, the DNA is TGTGCCAGCAGTCAACGGACAGGGTCCAATCAGCCCCAGCATTTT. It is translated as CASSQRTGSNQPQHF.

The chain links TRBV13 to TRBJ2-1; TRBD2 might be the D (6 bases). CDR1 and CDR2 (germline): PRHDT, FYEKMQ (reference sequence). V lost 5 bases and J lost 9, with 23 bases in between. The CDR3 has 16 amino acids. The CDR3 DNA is TGTGCCAGCAGCCCGGCCCTGGCGGGGTTCGTTGTTGAGCAGTTCTTC. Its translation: CASSPALAGFVVEQFF.

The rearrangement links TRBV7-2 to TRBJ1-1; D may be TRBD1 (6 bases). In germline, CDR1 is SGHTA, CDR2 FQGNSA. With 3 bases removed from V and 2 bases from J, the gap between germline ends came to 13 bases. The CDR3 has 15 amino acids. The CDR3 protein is CASSFFTGYNTEAFF. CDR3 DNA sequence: TGTGCCAGCAGCTTTTTTACAGGGTATAACACTGAAGCTTTCTTT.

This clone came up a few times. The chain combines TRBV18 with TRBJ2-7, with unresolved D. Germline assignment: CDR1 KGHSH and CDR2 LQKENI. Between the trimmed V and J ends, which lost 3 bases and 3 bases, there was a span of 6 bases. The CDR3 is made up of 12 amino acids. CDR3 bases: TGTGCCAGCTCACCCTCCTACTACGAGCAGTACTTC. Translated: CASSPSYYEQYF. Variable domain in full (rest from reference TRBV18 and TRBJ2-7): NAGVMQNPRHLVRRRGQEARLRCSPMKGHSHVYWYRQLPEEGLKFMVYLQKENIIDESGMPKERFSAEFPKEGPSILRIQQVVRGDSAAYFCASSPSYYEQYFGPGTRLTVT.

The CDR3 region has the DNA TGCGCCAGCAGCCAAGATCACACCAATTCACCCCTCCACTTT. Translated, it gives CASSQDHTNSPLHF. The rearrangement links TRBV4-3 to TRBJ1-6; D not resolved. The CDR3 is 14 residues long. Trimming cost V 0 bases and J 7 bases, with 7 bases left between them. Germline-derived CDR1 and CDR2 are LGHNA and YSLEER.

This CDR3 is CASSPRTGERTYEQYF. The CDR3, as DNA: TGTGCCAGCTCACCACGTACAGGGGAGAGGACCTACGAGCAGTACTTC. The chain carries TRBV18 and TRBJ2-7; 7 positions agree with TRBD1. The CDR3 extends over 16 amino acids. Germline CDR1 is KGHSH and CDR2 is LQKENI. After removal of 1 base from V and 2 bases from J, the junction contained 8 bases not matched to a gene.

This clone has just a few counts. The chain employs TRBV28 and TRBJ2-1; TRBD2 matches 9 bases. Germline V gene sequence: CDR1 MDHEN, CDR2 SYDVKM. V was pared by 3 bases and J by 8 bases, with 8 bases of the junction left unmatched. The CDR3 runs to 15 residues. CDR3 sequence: CASSFTGTSFYEQFF. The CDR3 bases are TGTGCCAGCAGTTTTACCGGGACTAGCTTTTATGAGCAGTTCTTC.

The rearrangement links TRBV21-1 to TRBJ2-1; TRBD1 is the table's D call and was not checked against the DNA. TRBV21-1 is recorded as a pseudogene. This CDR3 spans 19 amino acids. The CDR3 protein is CASSKDCDRMKNNVLPQFF. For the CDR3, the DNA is TGTGCCAGCAGCAAAGACTGCGACAGGATGAAAAACAATGTATTACCGCAGTTCTTC.

The DNA for the CDR3 is TGCGCCAGCAGCTTGGCACTCCCCCACGGAGAGACCCAGTACTTC. It translates to CASSLALPHGETQYF. The gene calls are TRBV5-1 and TRBJ2-5; unclear D gene. Trimming left V 0 bases short and J 4 bases short, with 13 bases between. This CDR3 has 15 amino acids. The germline gives CDR1 SGHRS, CDR2 YFSETQ.

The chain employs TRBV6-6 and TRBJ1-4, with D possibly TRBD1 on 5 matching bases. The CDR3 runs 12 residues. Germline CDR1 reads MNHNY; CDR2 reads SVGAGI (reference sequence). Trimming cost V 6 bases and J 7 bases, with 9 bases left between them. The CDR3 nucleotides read TGTGCCAGCAGCCAGGGCGTTGAAAAACTGTTTTTT. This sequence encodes CASSQGVEKLFF.

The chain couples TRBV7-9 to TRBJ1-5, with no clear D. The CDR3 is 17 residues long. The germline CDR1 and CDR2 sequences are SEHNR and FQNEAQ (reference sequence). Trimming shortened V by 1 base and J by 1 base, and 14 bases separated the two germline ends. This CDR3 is CASSLVRGVGSNQPQHF. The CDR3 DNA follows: TGTGCCAGCAGCTTAGTTCGGGGTGTAGGAAGCAATCAGCCCCAGCATTTT.

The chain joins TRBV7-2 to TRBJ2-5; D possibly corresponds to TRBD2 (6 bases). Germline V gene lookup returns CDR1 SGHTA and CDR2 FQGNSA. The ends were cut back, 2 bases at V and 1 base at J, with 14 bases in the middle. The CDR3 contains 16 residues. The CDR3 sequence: CASSLLTPGGQETQYF. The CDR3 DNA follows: TGTGCCAGCAGCTTATTAACCCCCGGGGGCCAAGAGACCCAGTACTTC.